The source of this TCR beta chain is a study of cytomegalovirus exposure and HLA in healthy donors. Study observations and caveats: Rare TCR sequences predominated, though certain public TCRs were found in many donors. Reports showed the classifier diagnosing cytomegalovirus status with high specificity and sensitivity. Clonal expansion, a later analysis showed, was greater in HLA-associated TCR beta chains than in equally common others. In a later analysis, TCR beta V- and J-gene trimming showed a link to a missense DCLRE1C variant.

PCR involved 60 Vbeta and 13 Jbeta primers. Some clones are missing from TCRdb's copy, which holds only in-frame ones; the method was immunoSEQ multiplex PCR. Of roughly 150,000 clones in the sample, about 75% are singletons; the top ten hold about 7%. CDR1 and CDR2 from the germline V gene are MNHEY and SMNVEV (reference sequence). CDR3 size: 15 residues. V was pared by 1 base and J by 7 bases, with 16 bases between. Remarks on this clone: Its matching antigen is unknown.

The receptor was derived from a man aged 25 to 40 in good health and CMV-seronegative. The sample comprised PBMCs. V gene TRBV27 combines with J gene TRBJ1-1; D is perhaps TRBD1 (6 bases). CDR3 region: CASSLLRGLSGEAFF. In DNA form, the CDR3 reads TGTGCCAGCAGTTTATTGCGGGGGCTTAGCGGTGAAGCTTTCTTT.